This is a list of T cell receptor beta chains from one sample in a study of blood T cells in healthy people across ages. TCRdb re-called the 5' RACE reads with MiXCR, one entry per CDR3 protein. The table lists fewer than 1,000,000 distinct CDR3 sequences, 40% to 50% of them singletons. The sample was blood. These receptors all stem from a man aged 55 to 70 in good health. Both conserved end residues are part of each CDR3. Fields, in order: D gene, V gene, J gene, clone size, CDR3 protein, CDR3 DNA. D genes are given only for firm matches. A clone size is listed for some rows: how often the clone was seen (once, few, many), or a class if it is expanded.

TRBD2,TRBV9,TRBJ2-2,once,CASSPQTSSGELFF,TGTGCCAGCAGCCCCCAGACTAGCTCCGGGGAGCTGTTTTTT
NA,TRBV3-1,TRBJ2-7,few,CASSDQTAHEQYF,TGTGCCAGCAGCGACCAGACAGCCCACGAGCAGTACTTC
NA,TRBV6-2/TRBV6-3,TRBJ2-6,NA,CASSEIFSGANVLTF,TGTGCCAGCAGTGAGATCTTCTCTGGGGCCAACGTCCTGACTTTC
NA,TRBV28,TRBJ1-2,NA,CASSLATVETYGYTF,TGTGCCAGCAGTTTGGCCACGGTCGAGACCTATGGCTACACCTTC
NA,TRBV4-3,TRBJ1-2,NA,CASSQAGRDYYGYTF,TGCGCCAGCAGCCAAGCTGGCCGGGACTACTATGGCTACACCTTC
TRBD1,TRBV5-6,TRBJ2-7,NA,CASSYDRDGISYEQYF,TGTGCCAGCAGCTACGACAGGGATGGTATCTCCTACGAGCAGTACTTC
TRBD1,TRBV6-5,TRBJ1-2,NA,CASRSAGTGNYGYTF,TGTGCCAGCAGGTCGGCTGGGACAGGGAACTATGGCTACACCTTC
NA,TRBV12-3/TRBV12-4,TRBJ2-3,NA,CASSFEGNTQYF,TGTGCCAGCAGTTTTGAAGGGAATACGCAGTATTTT
TRBD2,TRBV12-3/TRBV12-4,TRBJ2-1,NA,CASSFPGVAGGRNEQFF,TGTGCCAGCAGTTTCCCGGGGGTAGCGGGGGGGCGCAATGAGCAGTTCTTC
TRBD2,TRBV4-3,TRBJ2-7,NA,CAGSQGAGTSGSYEQYF,TGCGCCGGCAGCCAAGGAGCCGGGACTAGCGGATCCTACGAGCAGTACTTC
NA,TRBV7-9,TRBJ2-5,NA,CASSPEWGEAQYF,TGTGCCAGCAGCCCCGAATGGGGAGAGGCCCAGTACTTC
TRBD2,TRBV10-3,TRBJ2-5,NA,CAISSSGEIQETQYF,TGTGCCATCAGTTCTAGCGGGGAGATTCAAGAGACCCAGTACTTC
NA,TRBV7-2,TRBJ2-3,many,CASSPSVRDADTQYF,TGTGCCAGCAGCCCGTCGGTTCGAGACGCAGATACGCAGTATTTT
NA,TRBV30,TRBJ2-5,NA,CAWSAGNQETQYF,TGTGCCTGGAGTGCGGGGAACCAGGAGACCCAGTACTTC
NA,TRBV3-1,TRBJ2-2,NA,CASGGTVTGELFF,TGTGCCAGCGGGGGGACAGTCACCGGGGAGCTGTTTTTT
NA,TRBV9,TRBJ2-6,few,CASSVGGVSGANVLTF,TGTGCCAGCAGCGTAGGAGGGGTCTCTGGGGCCAACGTCCTGACTTTC
NA,TRBV4-3,TRBJ1-6,NA,CASSGGPTNSPLHF,TGCGCCAGCAGCGGGGGACCGACCAATTCACCCCTCCACTTT
NA,TRBV9,TRBJ2-1,few,CASSVEYEQFF,TGTGCCAGCAGCGTAGAATATGAGCAGTTCTTC
TRBD1,TRBV5-1,TRBJ2-7,few,CASRDRGDEQYF,TGCGCCAGCCGGGACAGGGGAGACGAGCAGTACTTC
TRBD2,TRBV28,TRBJ2-1,NA,CASSVLGLAGGHGQFF,TGTGCCAGCAGTGTGTTAGGACTAGCGGGGGGGCACGGGCAGTTCTTC
NA,TRBV20-1,TRBJ1-2,NA,CSARDRDRTNYGYTF,TGCAGTGCTAGAGATCGTGACCGCACTAACTATGGCTACACCTTC
NA,TRBV5-6,TRBJ2-7,NA,CASSLRGVRDSYEQYF,TGTGCCAGCAGCTTGAGGGGGGTTAGGGACTCCTACGAGCAGTACTTC
TRBD2,TRBV2,TRBJ2-1,NA,CASSEGGKVKQFF,TGTGCCAGCAGTGAGGGGGGGAAGGTCAAGCAGTTCTTC
NA,TRBV3-1,TRBJ1-1,NA,CASSPPSRGASSTEAFF,TGTGCCAGCAGCCCACCATCGCGGGGGGCGAGTTCCACTGAAGCTTTCTTT
TRBD2,TRBV2,TRBJ2-3,NA,CASVRTSGTDTQYF,TGTGCCAGCGTGAGGACTAGCGGAACAGATACGCAGTATTTT
NA,TRBV5-5,TRBJ1-2,NA,CASSLEQGLDGYTF,TGTGCCAGCAGCTTGGAACAGGGTCTGGATGGCTACACCTTC
TRBD1,TRBV20-1,TRBJ2-3,few,CSAIDRGRRLIETQYF,TGCAGTGCTATTGACAGGGGGCGACGCTTGATAGAGACGCAGTATTTT
TRBD2,TRBV12-3/TRBV12-4,TRBJ2-1,many,CASSLGAGGLREQFF,TGTGCCAGCAGTTTAGGAGCGGGGGGGCTTAGGGAGCAGTTCTTC